Below are 5 T cell receptor beta chains sequenced from a single sample in a study of T cells in lung cancer brain metastases. Sequencing was performed with immunoSEQ multiplex PCR; in TCRdb, only in-frame clones are kept and a portion is missing. Of some 630 clones in the sample, under 95% were seen once. The sample taken for sequencing was tumor tissue from a brain metastasis. The receptors were gathered from a woman aged 45-65 years with non-small cell lung cancer that had spread to the brain.

The J gene is TRBJ1-5, the V gene TRBV21-1. TRBV21-1 is a pseudogene locus. The CDR3 consists of 17 residues. The CDR3 sequence: CASSRWAGRYSNQPQHF. The CDR3 DNA is TGTGCCAGCAGCAGGTGGGCCGGACGGTATAGCAATCAGCCCCAGCATTTT.

Here the CDR3 reads CASSLVAGKKLFF. CDR3 bases: TGTGCCAGCAGCTTAGTGGCCGGGAAAAAACTGTTTTTT. The chain links TRBV7-9 to TRBJ1-4; D is ambiguous. The CDR3 loop spans 13 amino acids. Germline assignment: CDR1 SEHNR and CDR2 FQNEAQ (reference sequence). Trimming cost V 1 base and J 9 bases, with 9 bases left between them.

This clone was seen just once. This chain uses TRBV10-2 with TRBJ2-1; TRBD2 matches 8 bases. This CDR3 contains 14 residues. The junction had 5 bases not matched to a gene; V was cut back by 4 bases and J by 6 bases. The V gene's germline CDR1 is WSHSY and CDR2 SAAADI. CDR3 in amino acids: CASSGLASGNEQFF. The CDR3 DNA is TGCGCCAGCAGTGGACTAGCGTCGGGCAATGAGCAGTTCTTC.

DNA of the CDR3: TGTGCCATCCAGGACAGGGAGGGGGACACCGGGGAGCTGTTTTTT. It codes for CAIQDREGDTGELFF. The chain carries TRBV10-3 and TRBJ2-2; weak D call: TRBD1 (8 bases). Per the germline V gene, CDR1 is ENHRY and CDR2 is SYGVKD. The V gene lost 8 bases and the J gene lost 3 bases, with 16 bases spanning the gap. CDR3 length equals 15 residues.

V is TRBV6-5 and J is TRBJ1-1; 8 positions match TRBD1. The length of the CDR3 is 13 residues. The J segment lost 3 bases and the V segment lost 5 bases, leaving 2 bases of the junction unmatched. Looked up from germline, CDR1 is MNHEY and CDR2 is SVGAGI. The CDR3 coding sequence is TGTGCCAGCAGTCGACAGGGGCACACTGAAGCTTTCTTT. Encoded protein: CASSRQGHTEAFF.